This T cell receptor beta chain appears in the sequencing data of a study of T cell clonotyping in hematopoietic cell transplantation. This table comes from immunoSEQ multiplex PCR, and its TCRdb copy is limited to in-frame clones, with some not included. The table lists approximately 13,000 clones, approximately 83% of them singletons, with approximately 6.4% in the top ten. Trimming took 2 bases from V and 2 from J, leaving 7 bases between them. CDR1 is SGHTS and CDR2 is YDEGEE in the germline V gene. The CDR3 length is 13 residues. This receptor was taken from a female patient aged 40 to 55 who had an allogeneic stem cell transplant from a related donor, so T cells may come from the graft donor. Some clones in this sample may be carry-over from other donors' samples. The sample consisted of PBMCs, taken 100 days after allogeneic stem cell transplant. The genes are TRBV5-8 and TRBJ1-2; D may be TRBD1 (5 bases). CDR3 nucleotides: TGTGCCAGCAGCTTCGACAGAAACTATGGCTACACCTTC. Protein product: CASSFDRNYGYTF.